The clone carrying this T cell receptor (beta chain) was detected once. The data stem from a study of blood T cell repertoires in COVID-19. Study overall: Acute and convalescent COVID-19 samples came from the United States, Italy and Spain.

As originally analysed: From reference gene primer amplification, estimates of nucleated cell counts were derived. Some clones are missing from TCRdb's copy, which holds only in-frame ones; the method was immunoSEQ multiplex PCR. The V and J calls and the clone size are those of that table, but D and trimming were determined from the DNA. Counted here are under 200,000 clones, more than 75% occurring once; the ten biggest clones make up over 9%. The sample taken for sequencing was peripheral blood. The TCR originated in an older woman with COVID-19, enrolled during active disease.

CDR3 amino acids: CASRAGQGDQPQHF. The CDR3, as DNA: TGTGCCAGCAGAGCCGGACAGGGGGATCAGCCCCAGCATTTT. This chain joins TRBV2 and TRBJ1-5; 10 positions match TRBD1. The CDR3 loop spans 14 amino acids. The V gene's germline CDR1 is SNHLY and CDR2 FYNNEI. V trimming: 6 bases; J trimming: 5 bases; junction bases outside the gene matches: 4.